This T cell receptor (beta chain) was found in a study of blood T cell repertoires in COVID-19. Whole-study context: Sources were T cells, B-cell-depleted T cells, or PBMCs; the material itself was cDNA or gDNA.

The authors' processing: Quantification of nucleated cells was approximated via reference gene primer amplification. Assay: immunoSEQ multiplex PCR; the TCRdb copy retains only in-frame clones and omits some. Clone size and V and J calls were adopted from that table, with D and trimming inferred from the DNA. In the table there are some 19,000 clones, more than 65% of which are singletons. This CDR3 is built from 14 residues. Trimming left V 0 bases short and J 5 bases short, with 9 bases between. In germline, CDR1 is SGDLS, CDR2 YYNGEE. The table lists this clone with a few counts. One Seattle source followed patients from active infection through their disease course.

Sequences were obtained from peripheral blood. This clonotype was obtained from a man between 65 and 85 years old with COVID-19, enrolled during active disease. V and J are TRBV9 and TRBJ2-1; tentative D call: TRBD1 (5 bases). The CDR3 DNA sequence: TGTGCCAGCAGCGTAGCTCTCAGGGACAATGAGCAGTTCTTC. It encodes CASSVALRDNEQFF.